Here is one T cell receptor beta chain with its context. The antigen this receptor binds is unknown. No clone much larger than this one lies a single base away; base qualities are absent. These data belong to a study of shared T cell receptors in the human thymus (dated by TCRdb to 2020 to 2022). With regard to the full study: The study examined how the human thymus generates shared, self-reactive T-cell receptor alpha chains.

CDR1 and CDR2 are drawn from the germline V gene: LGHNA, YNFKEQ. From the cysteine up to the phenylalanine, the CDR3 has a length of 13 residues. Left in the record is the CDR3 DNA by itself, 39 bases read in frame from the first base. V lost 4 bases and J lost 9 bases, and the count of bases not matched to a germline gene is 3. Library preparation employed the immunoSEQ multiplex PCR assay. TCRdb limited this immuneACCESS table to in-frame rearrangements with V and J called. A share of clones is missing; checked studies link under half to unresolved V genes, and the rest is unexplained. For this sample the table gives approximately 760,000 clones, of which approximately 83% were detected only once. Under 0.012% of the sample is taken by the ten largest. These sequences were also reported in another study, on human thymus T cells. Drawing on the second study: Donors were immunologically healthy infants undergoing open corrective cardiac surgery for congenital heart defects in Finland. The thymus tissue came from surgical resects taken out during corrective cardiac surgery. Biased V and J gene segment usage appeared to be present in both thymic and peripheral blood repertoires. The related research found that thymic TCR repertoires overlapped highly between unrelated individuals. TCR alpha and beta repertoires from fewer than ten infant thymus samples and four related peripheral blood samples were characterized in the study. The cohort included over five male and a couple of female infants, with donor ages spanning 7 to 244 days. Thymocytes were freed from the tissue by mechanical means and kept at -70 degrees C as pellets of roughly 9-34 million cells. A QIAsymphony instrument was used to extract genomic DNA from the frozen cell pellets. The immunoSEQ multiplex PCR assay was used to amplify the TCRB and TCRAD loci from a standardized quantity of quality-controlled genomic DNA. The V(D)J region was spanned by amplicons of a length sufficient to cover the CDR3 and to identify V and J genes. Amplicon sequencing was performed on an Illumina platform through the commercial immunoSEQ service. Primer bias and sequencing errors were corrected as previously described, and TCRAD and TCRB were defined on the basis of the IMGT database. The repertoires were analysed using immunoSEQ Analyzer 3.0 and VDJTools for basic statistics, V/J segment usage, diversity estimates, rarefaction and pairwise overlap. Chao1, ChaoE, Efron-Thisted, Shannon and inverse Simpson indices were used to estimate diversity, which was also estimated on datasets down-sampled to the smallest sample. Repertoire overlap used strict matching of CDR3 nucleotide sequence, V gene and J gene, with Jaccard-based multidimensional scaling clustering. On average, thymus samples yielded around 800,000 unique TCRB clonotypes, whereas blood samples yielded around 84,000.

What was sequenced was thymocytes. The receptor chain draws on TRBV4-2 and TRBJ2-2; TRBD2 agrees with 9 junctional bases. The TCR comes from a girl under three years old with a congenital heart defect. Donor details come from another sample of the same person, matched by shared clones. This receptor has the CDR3 CASSRLAVRELFF. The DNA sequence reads TGTGCCAGCAGCCGACTAGCGGTCCGGGAGCTGTTTTTT.